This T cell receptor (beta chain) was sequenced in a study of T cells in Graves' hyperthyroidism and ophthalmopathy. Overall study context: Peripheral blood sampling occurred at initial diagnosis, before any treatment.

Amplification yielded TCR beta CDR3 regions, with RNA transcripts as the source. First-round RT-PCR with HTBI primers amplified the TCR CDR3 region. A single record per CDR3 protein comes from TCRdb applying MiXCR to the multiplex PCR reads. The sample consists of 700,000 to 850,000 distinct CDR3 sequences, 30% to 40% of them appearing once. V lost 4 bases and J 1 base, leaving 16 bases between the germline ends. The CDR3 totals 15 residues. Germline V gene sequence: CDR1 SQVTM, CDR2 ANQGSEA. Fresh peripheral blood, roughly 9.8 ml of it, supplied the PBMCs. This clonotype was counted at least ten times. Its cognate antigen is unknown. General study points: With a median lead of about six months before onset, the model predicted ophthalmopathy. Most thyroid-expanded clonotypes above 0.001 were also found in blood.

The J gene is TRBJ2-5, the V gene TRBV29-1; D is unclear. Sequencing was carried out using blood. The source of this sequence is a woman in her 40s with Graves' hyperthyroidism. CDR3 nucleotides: TGCAGCGTTGTCCCCCTCTGGGCAGTCCAAGAGACCCAGTACTTC. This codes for CSVVPLWAVQETQYF. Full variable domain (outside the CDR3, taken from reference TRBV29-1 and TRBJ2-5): SAVISQKPSRDICQRGTSLTIQCQVDSQVTMMFWYRQQPGQSLTLIATANQGSEATYESGFVIDKFPISRPNLTFSTLTVSNMSPEDSSIYLCSVVPLWAVQETQYFGPGTRLLVL.